The subject of this entry is one T cell receptor beta chain. The data are from a study of cytomegalovirus exposure and HLA in healthy donors. Primers: 60 Vbeta forward and 13 Jbeta reverse. The table came from immunoSEQ multiplex PCR; TCRdb's copy has only in-frame clones and leaves some out. This sample carries under 250,000 clones, around 73% of them seen once, and the ten largest clones take about 3.8%. There are 15 residues in the CDR3. Germline V lookup: CDR1 MNHNS, CDR2 SASEGT. Trimming at V came to 6 bases and at J to 2 bases, leaving 10 bases not matched to a gene. The rearrangement uses TRBV6-1 and TRBJ2-7; 7 nucleotides match TRBD1. The sample was PBMCs. The TCR comes from a male donor in good health and CMV-seronegative. For the CDR3, the DNA is TGTGCCAGCAGATCGACAGGGACGGGCACCTACGAGCAGTACTTC. Translation: CASRSTGTGTYEQYF.